The 16 T cell receptor beta chains given below trace back to one sample, sequenced in a study of tumor and adjacent non-tumor tissue in lung cancer. RNA was extracted from bulk tissue without any cell sorting. A modified ARM-PCR protocol with three rounds of nested PCR amplified TCRbeta. TCRdb fed the multiplex PCR reads into MiXCR, producing one record per CDR3 protein. Here the sample spans fewer than 120,000 distinct CDR3 sequences, about 80% being singletons. Material: lung tumor tissue. Receptor source: a man between 65 and 79 years old with non-small cell lung cancer.

Points on this clonotype: One end of the junction does not line up with germline, which may come from a read error. The CDR3 nucleotides read TGTGCCAGCAGTCCGACTAGCGGGAGAGGCCCCTTACAAGAGACCCGGTACTTC. Translated, it gives CASSPTSGRGPLQETRYF. V and J are TRBV28 and TRBJ2-5; TRBD2 aligns across 12 bases. The germline V gene encodes CDR1 MDHEN and CDR2 SYDVKM. This CDR3 is built from 18 residues.

Regarding this clonotype: The junction shows a germline mismatch at one end, possibly a read error. This sequence joins TRBV11-2 and TRBJ2-1, with D possibly TRBD1 on 6 matching bases. The CDR3 has 15 residues. Germline CDR1 reads SGHAT; CDR2 reads FQNNGV. CDR3 protein: CASSIQGQRFNEQIF. The DNA for the CDR3 is TGTGCCAGCAGCATACAGGGACAACGATTCAATGAGCAGATCTTC.

This clonotype has more than one count but fewer than ten. This could be a read error, since a much larger clone is one nucleotide away. The gene calls are TRBV5-1 and TRBJ2-7; D perhaps matches TRBD1 (5 bases). The length of the CDR3 is 12 residues. CDR1 SGHRS and CDR2 YFSETQ come from the germline V gene. The CDR3, as DNA: TGCGCCGGCAGCTTGGGGCCCTACGAGCAGTACTTC. Residues: CAGSLGPYEQYF.

Concerning this clonotype itself: Mismatch with germline at one junction end may stem from a read error. The chain combines TRBV11-2 with TRBJ2-2; D tentatively reads TRBD1 or TRBD2 (7 bases each). Germline CDR1 is SGHAT and CDR2 is FQNNGV. The CDR3 consists of 16 residues. The CDR3 nucleotides are TGTGCCAGTAGCTTAGCGGGCACAGGGGTTGCCAGGGAGCTGTTTTTT. Protein sequence: CASSLAGTGVARELFF.

Concerning this clonotype itself: The CDR3 does not end in the conserved phenylalanine or tryptophan, so this is likely a read error. The V gene is TRBV12-3 or TRBV12-4, the J gene TRBJ1-6; perhaps TRBD1 as D (6 bases). This CDR3 has 14 residues. The CDR3 DNA reads as TGTGTCAGCAGTCGGACAGTCTATAATTCACTCCTCCACCTT. This sequence encodes CVSSRTVYNSLLHL.

Regarding this clonotype: A junction end diverges from the germline sequence, so it may reflect a read error. The CDR3 sequence: CASSRDSHTDTRYF. CDR3 DNA sequence: TGCGCCAGCAGCCGGGACAGTCACACAGATACGCGGTATTTT. The chain joins TRBV10-1 to TRBJ2-3, with 7 bases fitting TRBD1. Germline values: CDR1 WNHNN, CDR2 SYGVQD (reference sequence). The length of the CDR3 is 14 residues.

About this clonotype: One end of the junction does not line up with germline, which may come from a read error. The chain uses TRBV6-1 and TRBJ2-1, with TRBD2 as a possible D gene (6 bases). The CDR3 is 16 residues long. CDR1 is MNHNS and CDR2 is SASEGT in the germline V gene. CDR3 in DNA: TGTGTCAGCACCCTAAGGAGGGGCACCGGGTCGAATGAGCAGTTCTTC. This gives the protein CVSTLRRGTGSNEQFF.

About this clonotype itself: A read error is possible here, since a much larger clone lies one base away. CDR3 sequence (DNA): TGTGTCAGCAGTTCCCGTTGGGCTGGGGCCAACGTCCTGACTTTC. Translating it yields CVSSSRWAGANVLTF. The V call is TRBV28, the J call TRBJ2-6; D is unclear. The CDR3 runs 15 residues. Germline loops: CDR1 MDHEN, CDR2 SYDVKM. Complete variable domain (other parts from reference TRBV28 and TRBJ2-6): DVKVTQSSRYLVKRTGEKVFLECVQDMDHENMFWYRQDPGLGLRLIYFSYDVKMKEKGDIPEGYSVSREKKERFSLILESASTNQTSMYLCVSSSRWAGANVLTFGAGSRLTVL.

A note on this clonotype: This sequence may be a read error, since a much larger clone differs from it by one base. This chain connects TRBV11-2 to TRBJ2-7, with TRBD1 matching over 11 bases. Germline-derived CDR1 and CDR2 are SGHAT and FQNNGV. This CDR3 comprises 12 residues. This CDR3 reads CVSSSRDRGSYF. The CDR3 bases are TGTGTCAGCAGCTCAAGGGACAGGGGGTCGTACTTC.

This clonotype was detected only once. The germline gene is not matched at one end of the junction; a read error may be the cause. The chain joins TRBV12-5 to TRBJ2-7; D is uncertain. CDR3 size: 14 residues. Looked up from germline, CDR1 is LGHNT and CDR2 is FRNRAP. CDR3 nucleotide sequence: TGTGCTAGTGGTTCCGGCGAAGCTACCTACAAGCAGTACTTC. This codes for CASGSGEATYKQYF. The entire variable domain, with the rest obtained from reference TRBV12-5 and TRBJ2-7, is as follows: DARVTQTPRHKVTEMGQEVTMRCQPILGHNTVFWYRQTMMQGLELLAYFRNRAPLDDSGMPKDRFSAEMPDATLATLKIQPSEPRDSAVYFCASGSGEATYKQYFGPGTRLTVT.

On this clonotype itself: Compared with germline, one end of the junction differs, possibly owing to a read error. V and J are TRBV12-3 or TRBV12-4 and TRBJ1-2; TRBD1 agrees at 7 bases. The length of the CDR3 is 15 residues. CDR3 protein: CANGLLTGFGYDYTF. The CDR3 nucleotides are TGTGCCAACGGTTTATTGACAGGGTTTGGCTATGACTACACCTTC.

The chain uses TRBV6-5 and TRBJ1-2; possibly TRBD1 for D (5 bases). This CDR3 comprises 14 residues. The V gene lost 10 bases and the J gene lost 3 bases, with 18 bases spanning the gap. Germline assignment: CDR1 MNHEY and CDR2 SVGAGI. The CDR3 bases are TGTGCCAACAGCAAGCGACAGATTGACTATGGCTACACCTTC. Translated: CANSKRQIDYGYTF.

The J gene is TRBJ2-1, the V gene TRBV4-3; D is unresolved. The CDR3 runs 15 residues. With 0 bases removed from V and 11 bases from J, the gap between germline ends came to 17 bases. CDR1 LGHNA and CDR2 YSLEER come from the germline V gene. In DNA form, the CDR3 reads TGCGCCAGCAGCCAAGATTTAAGGGCTGGGAATAAGCAGTTCTTC. This codes for CASSQDLRAGNKQFF.

The chain has TRBV6-2 or TRBV6-3 and TRBJ2-1; weak D call: TRBD2 (6 bases). V was clipped by 7 bases and J by 6 bases, with 19 bases between them. CDR3 length: 15 residues. Germline V gene lookup returns CDR1 MNHEY and CDR2 SVGEGT. The CDR3 loop is CASNPGVCNTNEQFF. The CDR3 DNA sequence: TGTGCCAGCAATCCGGGAGTATGCAATACCAATGAGCAGTTCTTC.

Note on this clonotype: Mismatch with germline at one junction end may stem from a read error. The chain joins TRBV11-3 to TRBJ1-1; D is perhaps TRBD1 (6 bases). The CDR3 loop spans 14 amino acids. Germline CDR1 SGHNT, CDR2 YENEEA. CDR3 sequence: CVSTLTGAFTEAFF. CDR3 in DNA: TGTGTCAGCACGCTGACGGGGGCGTTCACTGAAGCTTTTTTT.

The chain links TRBV20-1 to TRBJ2-7, with D maybe TRBD2 (5 bases). The germline V gene encodes CDR1 DFQATT and CDR2 SNEGSKA (reference sequence). CDR3 length: 16 amino acids. V was cut by 7 bases and J by 2 bases, with 24 bases left in between. CDR3 sequence (DNA): TGCAGTGTTAGGAATTCGCCCGAGGGCGGTACCTACGAGCAGTACTTC. Protein sequence: CSVRNSPEGGTYEQYF.